Below are 21 T cell receptor beta chains sequenced from a single sample in a study of radiotherapy plus CTLA-4 blockade in lung cancer. Profiled with immunoSEQ multiplex PCR; TCRdb holds only in-frame clones, not every one. The repertoire holds 85,000 to 90,000 clones, with approximately 75% as singletons. The material sequenced was peripheral blood, taken from a patient treated with radiotherapy plus ipilimumab. All receptors come from a human donor with non-small cell lung cancer that progressed on radiotherapy plus ipilimumab.

This chain joins TRBV10-3 and TRBJ1-4; D may be TRBD1 (6 bases). Trimming left V 0 bases short and J 5 bases short, with 13 bases between. This CDR3 has 16 amino acids. The germline V gene encodes CDR1 ENHRY and CDR2 SYGVKD. The CDR3 is CAISESRRTENEKLFF. In DNA, the CDR3 is TGTGCCATCAGTGAGTCTCGGCGGACAGAGAATGAAAAACTGTTTTTT.

V gene TRBV27 combines with J gene TRBJ1-1; D uncertain. The CDR3 sequence is 14 residues long. Germline V gene lookup returns CDR1 MNHEY and CDR2 SMNVEV (reference sequence). V lost 2 bases and J 0 bases, leaving 7 bases between the germline ends. The CDR3 nucleotides are TGTGCCAGCAGTTTAACCAGATTGAACACTGAAGCTTTCTTT. The encoded protein is CASSLTRLNTEAFF.

The table lists this clone with a few counts. The chain couples TRBV11-2 to TRBJ2-7, with 7 nucleotides matching TRBD1. With 5 bases clipped from V and 6 bases from J, the junction kept 4 bases outside the gene matches. CDR1 SGHAT and CDR2 FQNNGV come from the germline V gene. The CDR3 is 12 amino acids. For the CDR3, the DNA is TGTGCCAGCAGCGAGACAGGGAGCGAGCAGTACTTC. Protein sequence: CASSETGSEQYF.

This chain joins TRBV11-3 and TRBJ2-3; a weak D match, TRBD2 (5 bases). With 4 bases removed from V and 3 bases from J, the gap between germline ends came to 26 bases. Germline values: CDR1 SGHNT, CDR2 YENEEA. The CDR3 is 19 residues long. The chain's CDR3 is CASSYLITALGVHTDTQYF. CDR3 nucleotide sequence: TGTGCCAGCAGCTACCTAATTACCGCTTTGGGAGTACATACAGATACGCAGTATTTT.

This clone has only one observation. V is TRBV7-7 and J is TRBJ2-2; the match to TRBD1 covers 7 bases. CDR1 and CDR2 from the germline V gene are SSHAT and FNYEAQ (reference sequence). J lost 5 bases, V lost 1 base, and 4 bases had no gene match. The CDR3 sequence is 15 residues long. The CDR3 DNA reads TGTGCCAGCAGCTTAGAGGGGGCAGGGACCGGGGAGCTGTTTTTT. This gives the protein CASSLEGAGTGELFF. Full variable domain (missing parts from reference TRBV7-7 and TRBJ2-2): GAGVSQSPRYKVTKRGQDVTLRCDPISSHATLYWYQQALGQGPEFLTYFNYEAQPDKSGLPSDRFSAERPEGSISTLTIQRTEQRDSAMYRCASSLEGAGTGELFFGEGSRLTVL.

This chain connects TRBV5-4 to TRBJ2-5, with D tentatively TRBD1 or TRBD2 (5 bases each). Trimming took 3 bases from V and 5 from J, leaving 8 bases between them. Germline V gene data show CDR1 as SGHNT and CDR2 as YYREEE (reference sequence). The CDR3 consists of 12 residues. CDR3 loop: CASSWGKETQYF. The CDR3 DNA sequence: TGTGCCAGCAGCTGGGGGAAGGAGACCCAGTACTTC. The full variable domain, with the rest looked up from reference TRBV5-4 and TRBJ2-5, is ETGVTQSPTHLIKTRGQQVTLRCSSQSGHNTVSWYQQALGQGPQFIFQYYREEENGRGNFPPRFSGLQFPNYSSELNVNALELDDSALYLCASSWGKETQYFGPGTRLLVL.

The chain employs TRBV10-1 and TRBJ1-6; 8 bases fit TRBD1. The junction had 10 bases not matched to a gene; V was cut back by 3 bases and J by 9 bases. Germline V CDR1 and CDR2: WNHNN, SYGVQD (reference sequence). The CDR3 runs to 16 residues. This CDR3 is CASSDKGQGGISPLHF. CDR3 nucleotides: TGCGCCAGCAGTGACAAAGGACAGGGTGGGATTTCACCCCTCCACTTT.

The gene calls are TRBV5-1 and TRBJ1-1; 8 nucleotides agree with TRBD1. V dropped 4 bases and J dropped 0; count of bases not matched to a gene: 8. From germline, CDR1 is SGHRS and CDR2 YFSETQ. CDR3 length equals 16 residues. In nucleotides, the CDR3 is TGCGCCAGCAGCCCGAGGACAGGGCTCGTGAACACTGAAGCTTTCTTT. This translates into CASSPRTGLVNTEAFF. The full variable domain, its missing parts supplied by reference TRBV5-1 and TRBJ1-1, is KAGVTQTPRYLIKTRGQQVTLSCSPISGHRSVSWYQQTPGQGLQFLFEYFSETQRNKGNFPGRFSGRQFSNSRSEMNVSTLELGDSALYLCASSPRTGLVNTEAFFGQGTRLTVV.

This clone has just a few counts. This rearrangement joins TRBV5-1 to TRBJ2-1, with TRBD2 identical over 14 bases. CDR1 is SGHRS, CDR2 YFSETQ, per germline. The CDR3 has 16 amino acids. With 4 bases clipped from V and 7 bases from J, the junction kept 7 bases outside the gene matches. CDR3 nucleotide sequence: TGCGCCAGCAGCCGCACGACTAGCGGGAGGGCAAATGAGCAGTTCTTC. The encoded protein is CASSRTTSGRANEQFF.

This chain joins TRBV6-5 and TRBJ2-3; weak D call: TRBD2 (5 bases). V was pared by 2 bases and J by 3 bases, with 12 bases between. The germline V gene has CDR1 MNHEY and CDR2 SVGAGI. The CDR3 is made up of 15 amino acids. CDR3 DNA: TGTGCCAGCAGTTACGAGGGCTTAGAAACAGATACGCAGTATTTT. Translated, it gives CASSYEGLETDTQYF.

In DNA form, the CDR3 reads TGTGCCAGCAGTTTATTACAGCTTAGCAATCAGCCCCAGCATTTT. Amino acids: CASSLLQLSNQPQHF. This sequence joins TRBV28 and TRBJ1-5; D is undetermined. V gave up 1 base and J gave up 0 bases, with 7 bases separating them. CDR1 and CDR2 (germline): MDHEN, SYDVKM. This CDR3 has 15 amino acids.

The rearrangement uses TRBV28 and TRBJ2-3; 7 bases are shared with TRBD2. With V trimmed by 1 base and J by 1 base, 14 bases remained unmatched. The germline CDR1 and CDR2 sequences are MDHEN and SYDVKM. The length of the CDR3 is 19 residues. In DNA, the CDR3 is TGTGCCAGCAGTTTATTGGGGCTAGCGGCCTACCTGCGCACAGATACGCAGTATTTT. This gives the protein CASSLLGLAAYLRTDTQYF. The full variable domain, with the rest looked up from reference TRBV28 and TRBJ2-3, is DVKVTQSSRYLVKRTGEKVFLECVQDMDHENMFWYRQDPGLGLRLIYFSYDVKMKEKGDIPEGYSVSREKKERFSLILESASTNQTSMYLCASSLLGLAAYLRTDTQYFGPGTRLTVL.

This chain links TRBV28 with TRBJ2-4, with D maybe TRBD1 (6 bases). V was trimmed by 2 bases and J by 1 base, leaving 18 bases between them. In germline, CDR1 is MDHEN, CDR2 SYDVKM. The CDR3 is made up of 18 amino acids. CDR3 bases: TGTGCCAGCAGTTTAGGTCCAGGGGCTGGTGGTGCCAAAAACATTCAGTACTTC. Translating gives CASSLGPGAGGAKNIQYF.

V usage is TRBV2 and J usage is TRBJ2-1; D gene unclear. The V end was cut by 3 bases, the J end by 10 bases, with 10 bases between. Germline CDR1 is SNHLY and CDR2 is FYNNEI. The CDR3 totals 12 residues. CDR3 residues: CASSDSLGEQFF. The CDR3 nucleotides are TGTGCCAGCAGTGACTCTCTTGGCGAGCAGTTCTTC.

This chain links TRBV18 with TRBJ1-1; TRBD1 agrees at 7 bases. The CDR3 contains 14 residues. The germline gives CDR1 KGHSH, CDR2 LQKENI. Losses at the gene ends were 3 bases for V and 3 bases for J; bases not matched to a gene: 4. DNA for the CDR3: TGTGCCAGCTCACCGACAGGGAGAGACACTGAAGCTTTCTTT. It yields the protein CASSPTGRDTEAFF. Full variable domain (remainder filled in from reference TRBV18 and TRBJ1-1): NAGVMQNPRHLVRRRGQEARLRCSPMKGHSHVYWYRQLPEEGLKFMVYLQKENIIDESGMPKERFSAEFPKEGPSILRIQQVVRGDSAAYFCASSPTGRDTEAFFGQGTRLTVV.

This chain's CDR3 is CAINNGTGYGYTF. For the CDR3, the DNA is TGTGCCATCAATAACGGGACAGGGTACGGCTACACCTTC. The rearrangement links TRBV10-3 to TRBJ1-2; 9 bases align to TRBD1. CDR3 size: 13 residues. CDR1 is ENHRY, CDR2 SYGVKD, per germline. V trimming: 7 bases; J trimming: 8 bases; junction bases outside the gene matches: 8.

This chain joins TRBV2 and TRBJ2-7, with D perhaps matching TRBD1 or TRBD2 (6 bases each). This CDR3 has 14 residues. Per germline, CDR1 SNHLY and CDR2 FYNNEI. V gave up 2 bases and J gave up 8 bases, with 16 bases separating them. The CDR3 DNA follows: TGTGCCAGCAGTGAACTCGGAGGGGGACCCCAGCAGTACTTC. Encoded protein: CASSELGGGPQQYF.

The chain has TRBV7-6 and TRBJ2-1; D possibly corresponds to TRBD1 (5 bases). Germline CDR1 and CDR2: SGHVS and FNYEAQ. The V end was cut by 11 bases, the J end by 8 bases, with 22 bases between. The CDR3 is 14 residues long. The CDR3 region is CASAAQIRGDEQFF. CDR3 nucleotide sequence: TGTGCCTCCGCCGCCCAGATTAGGGGCGATGAGCAGTTCTTC.

The chain recombines TRBV28 with TRBJ2-2, with TRBD2 matching over 8 bases. CDR1 and CDR2 from the germline V gene are MDHEN and SYDVKM. V was pared by 2 bases and J by 5 bases, with 4 bases of the junction left unmatched. CDR3 length: 15 amino acids. The DNA of the CDR3 is TGTGCCAGCAGTTTAGCGGGAGGAGGTACCGGGGAGCTGTTTTTT. Protein: CASSLAGGGTGELFF.

This chain uses TRBV5-4 with TRBJ1-4, with 8 bases aligning to TRBD1. Per germline, CDR1 SGHNT and CDR2 YYREEE (reference sequence). V gave up 4 bases and J gave up 8 bases; unmatched junction bases: 7. The CDR3 totals 14 residues. The CDR3 nucleotides are TGTGCCAGCAGCCTAGGACAGGGAGGGGAAAAACTGTTTTTT. Translation gives CASSLGQGGEKLFF. The full variable domain, rest sourced from reference TRBV5-4 and TRBJ1-4, is ETGVTQSPTHLIKTRGQQVTLRCSSQSGHNTVSWYQQALGQGPQFIFQYYREEENGRGNFPPRFSGLQFPNYSSELNVNALELDDSALYLCASSLGQGGEKLFFGSGTQLSVL.

The rearrangement links TRBV27 to TRBJ2-5, with D hard to call. This CDR3 comprises 14 residues. The germline CDR1 and CDR2 sequences are MNHEY and SMNVEV (reference sequence). With 0 bases removed from V and 7 bases from J, the gap between germline ends came to 12 bases. The chain's CDR3 is CASSLSPHRGTQYF. Here the CDR3 DNA reads TGTGCCAGCAGTTTATCCCCCCACCGAGGGACCCAGTACTTC.